The TCR beta chain under discussion was sequenced for a study of Ad26.COV2.S vaccination and SARS-CoV-2 variants. Study findings and constraints: Vaccine and placebo groups showed comparable non-spike TCR breadth. People given the vaccine had a wider spike-specific TCR breadth than placebo recipients did.

Points on this clone: What it binds is unknown.

Libraries were prepared by immunoSEQ multiplex PCR; TCRdb keeps only in-frame clonotypes and omits some of them. The sample shows about 280,000 clones, around 87% of them seen only once. As to treatment: roughly 19 received Ad26.COV2.S at low or high dose, single or two shots; five or six received placebo; per-sample allocation not given. After the first vaccine or placebo injection, samples were drawn on day 63. Germline CDR1 and CDR2: SGHRS and YFSETQ. The CDR3 is 18 amino acids. J lost 4 bases, V lost 3 bases, and 16 bases had no gene match. Source: peripheral blood, taken in a trial of Ad26.COV2.S vaccine versus placebo. The chain couples TRBV5-1 to TRBJ2-5; TRBD2 agrees at 9 bases. The origin of this receptor is a person aged 18 to 59 who received the Ad26.COV2.S COVID-19 vaccine or a placebo. CDR3 DNA: TGCGCCAGCAGCTCAATTCTTCAGGGCGGGAGGGGTTTAGAGACCCAGTACTTC. Translating it yields CASSSILQGGRGLETQYF.